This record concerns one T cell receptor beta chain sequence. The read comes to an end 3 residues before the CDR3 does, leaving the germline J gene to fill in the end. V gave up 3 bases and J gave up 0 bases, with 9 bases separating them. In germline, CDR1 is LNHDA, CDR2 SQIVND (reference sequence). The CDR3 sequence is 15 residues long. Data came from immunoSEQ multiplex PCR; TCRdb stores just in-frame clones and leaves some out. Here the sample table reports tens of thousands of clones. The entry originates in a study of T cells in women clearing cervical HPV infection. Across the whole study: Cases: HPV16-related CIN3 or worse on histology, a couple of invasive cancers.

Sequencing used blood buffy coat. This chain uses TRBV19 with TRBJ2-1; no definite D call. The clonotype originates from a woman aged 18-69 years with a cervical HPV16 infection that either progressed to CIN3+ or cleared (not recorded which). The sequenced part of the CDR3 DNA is TGTGCCAGTAGTATTCTTGATAGCTCCTACAATGAG. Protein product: CASSILDSSYNE. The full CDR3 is CASSILDSSYNEQFF. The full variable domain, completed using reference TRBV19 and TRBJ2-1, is DGGITQSPKYLFRKEGQNVTLSCEQNLNHDAMYWYRQDPGQGLRLIYYSQIVNDFQKGDIAEGYSVSREKKESFPLTVTSAQKNPTAFYLCASSILDSSYNEQFFGPGTRLTVL.